The rows below give T cell receptor beta chains drawn from one sample of a study of blood T cell repertoires in COVID-19. TCRdb's copy holds only in-frame clones and misses some; the assay was immunoSEQ multiplex PCR. The table lists roughly 60,000 clones, roughly 86% of them singletons. Sequenced input: peripheral blood. The source of these receptors is a middle-aged man with active COVID-19. Both conserved end residues are part of each CDR3. Clone size is shown for a subset of rows, as once, few, many or a class of expanded clone.

cdr3_aa v_call cdr3_length clone_size
CASSLEQGKNTEAFF TRBV18 15 -
CASSQVISGGAPQYF TRBV14 15 -
CASSQVSGGTPFSYEQYF TRBV4-2 18 -
CASSTQGLGQPQHF TRBV27 14 once
CSATDRGGEKLFF TRBV20-1 13 -
CASSPSQALRDNYGYTF TRBV18 17 -
CASSFPGQGYGYTF TRBV5-5 14 -
CASSEDFTEAFF TRBV12-3/TRBV12-4 12 -
CASSTTAGQGGNTIYF TRBV9 16 -
CASRPRAGEKLFF TRBV12-3/TRBV12-4 13 -
CASSPQYGGRGYTF TRBV4-1 14 -
CASSKTSGGHAYEQYF TRBV7-2 16 -
CASSVGFGTQYF TRBV9 12 -
CASSPFPGANSGNTIYF TRBV5-4 17 -
CASSLVGTNTEAFF TRBV5-6 14 -
CATSRGANSYEQYF TRBV15 14 -
CASSWVPGEETQYF TRBV5-1 14 -
CASSLLAGRMNTGELFF TRBV5-6 17 -
CASSLASNTIYF TRBV5-6 12 -
CASREGQSADTQYF TRBV7-9 14 -
CASSRLTSGGGPYNEQFF TRBV6-6 18 -
CAWDRQGGNTEAFF TRBV30 14 -